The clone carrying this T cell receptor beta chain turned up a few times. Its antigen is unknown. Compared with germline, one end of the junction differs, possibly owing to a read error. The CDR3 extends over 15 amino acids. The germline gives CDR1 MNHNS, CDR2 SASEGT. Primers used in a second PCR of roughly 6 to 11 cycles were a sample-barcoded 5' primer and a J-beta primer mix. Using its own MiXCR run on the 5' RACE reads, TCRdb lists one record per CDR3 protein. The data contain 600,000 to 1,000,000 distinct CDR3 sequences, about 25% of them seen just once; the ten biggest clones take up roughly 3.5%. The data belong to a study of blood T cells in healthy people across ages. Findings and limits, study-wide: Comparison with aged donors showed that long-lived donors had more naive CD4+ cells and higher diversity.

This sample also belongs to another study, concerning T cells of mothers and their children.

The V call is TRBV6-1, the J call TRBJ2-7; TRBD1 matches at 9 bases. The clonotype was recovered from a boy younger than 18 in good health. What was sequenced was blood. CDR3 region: CASSEAGTGRLEQYF. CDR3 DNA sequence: TGTGCCAGCAGCGAAGCGGGGACAGGGCGCCTCGAGCAGTACTTC.